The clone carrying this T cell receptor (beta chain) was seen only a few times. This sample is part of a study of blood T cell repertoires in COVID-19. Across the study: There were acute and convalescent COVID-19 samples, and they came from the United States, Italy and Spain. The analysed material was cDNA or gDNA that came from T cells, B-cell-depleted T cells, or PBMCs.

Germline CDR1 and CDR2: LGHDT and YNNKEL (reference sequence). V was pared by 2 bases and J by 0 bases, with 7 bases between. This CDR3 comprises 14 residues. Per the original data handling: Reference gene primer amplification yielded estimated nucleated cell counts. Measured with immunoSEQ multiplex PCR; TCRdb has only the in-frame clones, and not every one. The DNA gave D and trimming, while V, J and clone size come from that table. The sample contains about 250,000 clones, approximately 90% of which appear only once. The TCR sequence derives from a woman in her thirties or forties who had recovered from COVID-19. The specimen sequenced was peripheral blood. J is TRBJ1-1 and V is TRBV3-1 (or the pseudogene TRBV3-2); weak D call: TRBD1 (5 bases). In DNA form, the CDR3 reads TGTGCCAGCAGCCAAAGACAGTTGAACACTGAAGCTTTCTTT. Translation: CASSQRQLNTEAFF.